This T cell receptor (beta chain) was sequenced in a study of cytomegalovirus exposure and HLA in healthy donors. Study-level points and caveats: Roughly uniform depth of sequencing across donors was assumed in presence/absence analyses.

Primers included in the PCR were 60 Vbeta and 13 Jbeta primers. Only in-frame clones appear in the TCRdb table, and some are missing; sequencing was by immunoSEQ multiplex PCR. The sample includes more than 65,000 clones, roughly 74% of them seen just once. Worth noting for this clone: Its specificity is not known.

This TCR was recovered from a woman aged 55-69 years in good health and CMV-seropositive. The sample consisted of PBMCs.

CDR3 loop: CASSEIGTGGSGAYF. In DNA form, the CDR3 reads TGTGCCAGCAGTGAAATTGGGACAGGGGGCTCGGGTGCGTACTTC. The chain couples TRBV6-1 to TRBJ2-7; TRBD1 aligns across 12 bases. Germline CDR1 MNHNS, CDR2 SASEGT. There are 15 residues in the CDR3. Unmatched junction bases numbered 11, after V lost 2 bases and J lost 12 bases.